The 24 T cell receptor beta chains listed next were all sequenced from one sample in a study of blood T cell repertoires in COVID-19. The repertoire was sequenced with immunoSEQ multiplex PCR; TCRdb's copy has only in-frame clones and lacks some. This sample has approximately 240,000 clones; 75% to 90% occur once, and the top ten carry 3% to 4%. The material sequenced was PBMCs or T cells enriched from blood (not recorded which). Receptor source: a woman between 18 and 29 years old in a cohort exposed to, infected with or recovered from COVID-19 (not recorded which).

A single count supports this clone. The gene calls are TRBV19 and TRBJ2-2; D perhaps matches TRBD1 (6 bases). The V gene's germline CDR1 is LNHDA and CDR2 SQIVND (reference sequence). The CDR3 consists of 16 residues. V was pared by 5 bases and J by 2 bases, with 15 bases between. The CDR3 DNA sequence: TGTGCCAGTAGTGTCACTCCGGGACAAAACACCGGGGAGCTGTTTTTT. Protein sequence: CASSVTPGQNTGELFF.

The rearrangement uses TRBV4-1 and TRBJ1-5; D is unclear. V was cut by 1 base and J by 4 bases, with 11 bases left in between. The CDR3 runs 15 residues. Germline assignment: CDR1 MGHRA and CDR2 YSYEKL. This CDR3 reads CASSQAWSQNQPQHF. For the CDR3, the DNA is TGCGCCAGCAGCCAAGCTTGGTCACAGAATCAGCCCCAGCATTTT.

The J gene is TRBJ1-5, the V gene TRBV6-1; a weak D match, TRBD1 (5 bases). V lost 2 bases to trimming and J lost 1 base, with 12 bases between them. CDR3 size: 16 residues. Germline V gives CDR1 MNHNS, CDR2 SASEGT. The CDR3 region is CASSEQPGGSNQPQHF. CDR3 coding DNA: TGTGCCAGCAGTGAACAGCCGGGGGGAAGCAATCAGCCCCAGCATTTT.

The chain couples TRBV5-1 to TRBJ1-1; D may be TRBD1 (6 bases). This CDR3 comprises 14 residues. Germline values: CDR1 SGHRS, CDR2 YFSETQ. The ends were cut back, 2 bases at V and 6 bases at J, with 14 bases in the middle. In nucleotides, the CDR3 is TGCGCCAGCAGCTTTCGGACAGCAGAGTCTGAAGCTTTCTTT. It translates to CASSFRTAESEAFF.

A single count supports this clone. The rearrangement uses TRBV7-3 and TRBJ2-7; 7 positions agree with TRBD1. The CDR3 is 15 residues long. CDR1 is SGHTA, CDR2 FQGTGA, per germline. Trimming at V came to 4 bases and at J to 1 base, leaving 7 bases not matched to a gene. The CDR3 loop is CASSSETGFSYEQYF. For the CDR3, the DNA is TGTGCCAGCAGCTCAGAGACAGGGTTTTCCTACGAGCAGTACTTC.

The table lists this clone with a count of one. V gene TRBV28 combines with J gene TRBJ1-1, with D unresolved. V gave up 6 bases and J gave up 5 bases, with 13 bases separating them. The CDR3 sequence is 13 residues long. The germline CDR1 and CDR2 sequences are MDHEN and SYDVKM. In nucleotides, the CDR3 is TGTGCCAGCAGCCCCCATGACTCGACTGAAGCTTTCTTT. It is translated as CASSPHDSTEAFF.

The chain employs TRBV18 and TRBJ1-1; TRBD1 agrees at 7 bases. Trimming at V came to 3 bases and at J to 1 base, leaving 14 bases not matched to a gene. CDR3 size: 18 residues. Germline V gene data show CDR1 as KGHSH and CDR2 as LQKENI. The CDR3, as DNA: TGTGCCAGCTCACCGTTTACCGTCCGACAGGGAGAGAACACTGAAGCTTTCTTT. It encodes CASSPFTVRQGENTEAFF.

CDR3 sequence reads: CASSLQGRANTGELFF. DNA for the CDR3: TGCGCCAGCAGCTTGCAGGGGCGGGCGAACACCGGGGAGCTGTTTTTT. This chain links TRBV5-1 with TRBJ2-2; tentative D call: TRBD1 (6 bases). V lost 1 base to trimming and J lost 0 bases, with 10 bases between them. In germline, CDR1 is SGHRS, CDR2 YFSETQ. The length of the CDR3 is 16 residues.

The CDR3 is CASSSGTSGSYNEQFF. CDR3 in DNA: TGTGCCAGCAGCTCTGGGACTAGCGGATCCTACAATGAGCAGTTCTTC. The chain employs TRBV7-8 and TRBJ2-1; 11 bases fit TRBD2. V lost 4 bases to trimming and J lost 1 base; unmatched junction nucleotides: 3. The CDR3 has 16 residues. Germline-derived CDR1 and CDR2 are SGHVS and FQNEAQ.

The V and J genes are TRBV6-5 and TRBJ2-3; D remains ambiguous. Germline V lookup: CDR1 MNHEY, CDR2 SVGAGI. V was pared by 0 bases and J by 12 bases, with 10 bases between. The CDR3 spans 12 residues. CDR3 sequence: CASSYSGSVQYF. Here the CDR3 DNA reads TGTGCCAGCAGTTACTCTGGCAGCGTACAGTATTTT.

This chain uses TRBV29-1 with TRBJ1-5; D is possibly TRBD1 (6 bases). This CDR3 is 13 amino acids long. Germline CDR1 is SQVTM and CDR2 is ANQGSEA. Trimming took off 4 bases at V and 8 bases at J, with 15 bases between the two ends. Here the CDR3 reads CSVGWGGGEPQHF. CDR3 coding DNA: TGCAGCGTTGGGTGGGGGGGCGGTGAGCCCCAGCATTTT.

The V gene is TRBV7-9, the J gene TRBJ2-2; weak D call: TRBD2 (6 bases). Germline V lookup: CDR1 SEHNR, CDR2 FQNEAQ (reference sequence). The CDR3 covers 15 residues. The V end was cut by 5 bases, the J end by 2 bases, with 12 bases between. The CDR3 bases are TGTGCCAGCAGCATTGGAGGGCCCAACACCGGGGAGCTGTTTTTT. Its translation is CASSIGGPNTGELFF.

The chain is built from TRBV5-1 and TRBJ2-7; tentatively, D is TRBD1 (6 bases). CDR3 length equals 15 residues. Germline V CDR1 and CDR2: SGHRS, YFSETQ. V lost 0 bases and J lost 4, with 14 bases in between. This chain's CDR3 is CASSLVGGRVYEQYF. The DNA for the CDR3 is TGCGCCAGCAGCTTGGTAGGGGGACGGGTATACGAGCAGTACTTC.

The rearrangement links TRBV19 to TRBJ2-3; 9 bases line up with TRBD2. V shed 5 bases and J 1 base; nucleotides not matched to a gene: 4. There are 15 residues in the CDR3. Germline-derived CDR1 and CDR2 are LNHDA and SQIVND (reference sequence). The CDR3 loop reads CASSRTSAGTDTQYF. The CDR3, as DNA: TGTGCCAGTAGTCGGACTAGCGCAGGCACAGATACGCAGTATTTT.

This chain joins TRBV28 and TRBJ1-1; D call uncertain. Germline V CDR1 and CDR2: MDHEN, SYDVKM. The CDR3 contains 15 residues. V dropped 6 bases and J dropped 0 bases, with 14 bases sitting between them. The CDR3 reads CASRFPDLLNTEAFF. CDR3 bases: TGTGCCAGCAGATTTCCAGATTTACTGAACACTGAAGCTTTCTTT.

This sequence joins TRBV7-3 and TRBJ2-1, with D tentatively TRBD2 (5 bases). From germline, CDR1 is SGHTA and CDR2 FQGTGA. This CDR3 comprises 14 residues. The V gene lost 2 bases and the J gene lost 6 bases, with 11 bases spanning the gap. Here the CDR3 reads CASSLDSVSNEQFF. CDR3 in DNA: TGTGCCAGCAGCTTAGATAGCGTTAGCAATGAGCAGTTCTTC.

This chain links TRBV28 with TRBJ1-3; D is perhaps TRBD1 (5 bases). V shed 5 bases and J shed 7 bases, with 15 bases lying between them. Germline V lookup: CDR1 MDHEN, CDR2 SYDVKM. The CDR3 contains 14 residues. Here the CDR3 reads CASSPPRQPNTIYF. The CDR3 DNA reads TGTGCCAGCAGTCCACCCCGACAGCCGAACACCATATATTTT.

This chain joins TRBV30 and TRBJ1-2; D is undetermined. Trimming stripped 4 bases from V and 8 bases from J, with 20 bases between. The CDR3 is 14 amino acids. The germline V gene has CDR1 GTSNPN and CDR2 SVGIG (reference sequence). CDR3 nucleotides: TGTGCCTGGATTGCCACCCCTTACGGGGAGGGCTACACCTTC. This translates into CAWIATPYGEGYTF.

V and J are TRBV7-9 and TRBJ1-5; 9 nucleotides align to TRBD1. V was clipped by 5 bases and J by 8 bases; unmatched bases: 10. The CDR3 consists of 15 residues. Germline V gene sequence: CDR1 SEHNR, CDR2 FQNEAQ (reference sequence). The CDR3 protein is CASSTGGYAVEPQHF. CDR3 nucleotides: TGTGCCAGCAGCACAGGGGGCTATGCGGTTGAGCCCCAGCATTTT.

The chain recombines TRBV7-2 with TRBJ1-5; D not certain. Germline loops: CDR1 SGHTA, CDR2 FQGNSA. V was trimmed by 1 base and J by 4 bases, leaving 17 bases between them. The CDR3 extends over 17 amino acids. The CDR3 DNA sequence: TGTGCCAGCAGCTTAGGTTCGGCAGGATATTGGAATCAGCCCCAGCATTTT. Translation gives CASSLGSAGYWNQPQHF.

The gene calls are TRBV28 and TRBJ1-1; 9 nucleotides match TRBD1. V shed 5 bases and J 5 bases; nucleotides not matched to a gene: 12. The CDR3 length is 16 residues. Per the germline V gene, CDR1 is MDHEN and CDR2 is SYDVKM. Here the CDR3 reads CASSALPGTGITEAFF. CDR3 DNA: TGTGCCAGCAGTGCCCTCCCCGGGACAGGGATTACTGAAGCTTTCTTT.

The chain is built from TRBV7-9 and TRBJ2-5, with TRBD2 identical over 10 bases. This CDR3 spans 15 amino acids. J was trimmed by 2 bases and V by 5 bases; bases with no gene match: 5. From germline, CDR1 is SEHNR and CDR2 FQNEAQ (reference sequence). The CDR3 nucleotides are TGTGCCAGCAGCCAAACTAGCGGGACTCAAGAGACCCAGTACTTC. Its translation: CASSQTSGTQETQYF.

This rearrangement joins TRBV25-1 to TRBJ2-2, with 10 bases matching TRBD2. CDR1 and CDR2 (germline): MGHDK, SYGVNS. The CDR3 contains 18 residues. V was clipped by 4 bases and J by 0 bases; unmatched bases: 8. DNA of the CDR3: TGTGCCAGCAGTGGGATACTAGCGGGGAGACCGAACACCGGGGAGCTGTTTTTT. Amino acid sequence: CASSGILAGRPNTGELFF.

The chain is built from TRBV5-4 and TRBJ2-5; 8 bases are shared with TRBD2. The junction had 5 bases not matched to a gene; V was cut back by 4 bases and J by 0 bases. The CDR3 runs 15 residues. Germline assignment: CDR1 SGHNT and CDR2 YYREEE (reference sequence). In nucleotides, the CDR3 is TGTGCCAGCAGCCCGGGGGGGCGGTACCAAGAGACCCAGTACTTC. This gives the protein CASSPGGRYQETQYF.